A selection of T cell receptor beta chains follows, all from one sample in a study of T cell repertoires in cytomegalovirus infection. No antigen is known for these receptors. TCRdb re-derived calls from the reads in MiXCR, one entry per CDR3 protein. The table has some 900,000 distinct CDR3 sequences, about 30% seen once. The specimen comprised cultured CD8+ T cells from PBMCs, sampled from culture after CMV antigen stimulation. The receptors were gathered from a human donor in good health (CMV status not recorded). Some clones in this sample may be carry-over from other donors' samples. The CDR3 runs from the conserved cysteine through the conserved F or W. The order of the fields is clone size, J gene, D gene, V gene, CDR3 DNA, CDR3 protein. A D gene is named only where the DNA matches it firmly. A row's size may be missing; if present it is once, few, many or a size class.

>many|TRBJ2-3|TRBD2|TRBV7-2
TGTGCCAGCAGCTTAGAGGACTCGGGCGGGGGGGCCCCAGATACGCAGTATTTT
CASSLEDSGGGAPDTQYF
>.|TRBJ1-4|.|TRBV7-9
TGTGCCAGCAGCTTGGGTGGGCTAAATGAAAAACTGTTTTTT
CASSLGGLNEKLFF
>few|TRBJ1-5|.|TRBV27
TGTGCCAGCAGTCCCATCGACAGCCAGAATCAGCCCCAGCATTTT
CASSPIDSQNQPQHF
>.|TRBJ2-3|TRBD2|TRBV12-3/TRBV12-4
TGTGCCAGCAGGTTGAGCGGGGGGTTCACAGATACGCAGTATTTT
CASRLSGGFTDTQYF
>.|TRBJ2-1|.|TRBV12-3/TRBV12-4
TGTGCCAGCAGTCTCGAATCAAACAATGAGCAGTTCTTC
CASSLESNNEQFF
>.|TRBJ2-2|.|TRBV6-2/TRBV6-3
TGTGCCAGCAGTTACGTGTGGCCCAGCGGAATCACCGGGGAGCTGTTTTTT
CASSYVWPSGITGELFF
>few|TRBJ2-2|.|TRBV7-3
TGTGCCAGCAGCCCTCCCGGGACTGGGAACACCGGGGAGCTGTTTTTT
CASSPPGTGNTGELFF
>.|TRBJ2-7|.|TRBV20-1
TGCAGTGCTAGAGAGACAGGGACTAGTACCTACGAGCAGTACTTC
CSARETGTSTYEQYF
>.|TRBJ2-2|.|TRBV6-1
TGTGCCAGCGCTCCCGAAGGAGGGACTCACACCGGGGAGCTGTTTTTT
CASAPEGGTHTGELFF
>.|TRBJ2-5|.|TRBV7-9
TGTGCCAGCAGCTTAGACGGCTCGCAGGGCTGGCAAGAGACCCAGTACTTC
CASSLDGSQGWQETQYF
>.|TRBJ2-1|.|TRBV6-5
TGTGCCAGCAAGGCGGGACCCTACAATGAGCAGTTCTTC
CASKAGPYNEQFF
>.|TRBJ2-1|TRBD2|TRBV12-3/TRBV12-4
TGTGCCAGCAGGCTAGCGGGGGGGGGAGAGCAGTTCTTC
CASRLAGGGEQFF
>.|TRBJ1-6|.|TRBV20-1
TGCAGTGAGAAAGGCAGTTTTTTCCTAAGGGATAATTCACCCCTCCACTTT
CSEKGSFFLRDNSPLHF
>once|TRBJ2-5|.|TRBV12-3/TRBV12-4
TGTGCCAGCACTTTCCGGCTAAACCAAGAGACCCAGTACTTC
CASTFRLNQETQYF
>.|TRBJ1-3|TRBD1|TRBV20-1
TGCAGTGCTAGGGGACAGGGCGAGGACACCATATATTTT
CSARGQGEDTIYF
>.|TRBJ2-3|.|TRBV2
TGTGCCAGCCCGGGAGACAGGGCCACAGATACGCAGTATTTT
CASPGDRATDTQYF
>.|TRBJ2-7|.|TRBV2
TGTGCCAGCAGTGGGACTTATAGCTCCTACGAGCAGTACTTC
CASSGTYSSYEQYF
>many|TRBJ1-2|.|TRBV12-3/TRBV12-4
TGTGCCAGCAGAGCCCCGTACGGCTACACCTTC
CASRAPYGYTF
>few|TRBJ1-1|TRBD1|TRBV4-1
TGCGCCAGCAGCCAAGTGCTCCAGGGGGCCACTGAAGCTTTCTTT
CASSQVLQGATEAFF
>many|TRBJ2-5|.|TRBV7-2
TGTGCCAGCAGCCCGCCCCCCAGGGTGGGTGATGAGACCCAGTACTTC
CASSPPPRVGDETQYF
>.|TRBJ1-6|TRBD1|TRBV4-1
TGCGCCAGCAGCATGAGACAGGGGGTTCCGAAGAACTATAATTCACCCCTCCACTTT
CASSMRQGVPKNYNSPLHF
>few|TRBJ2-5|.|TRBV28
TGTGCCAGTTCGGGGGTGGGTCTGGAGACCCAGTACTTC
CASSGVGLETQYF
>.|TRBJ2-7|.|TRBV12-5
TGTGCTAGTGGTTCATGGGATACCTACGAGCAGTACTTC
CASGSWDTYEQYF
>.|TRBJ1-5|.|TRBV12-3/TRBV12-4
TGTGCCAGCAGTTACGGCCCTAGCAATCAGCCCCAGCATTTT
CASSYGPSNQPQHF
>.|TRBJ2-1|TRBD2|TRBV13
TGTGCCAGCAGCTTAGGTAGCGGGCATGAGCAGTTCTTC
CASSLGSGHEQFF
>.|TRBJ1-2|TRBD1|TRBV19
TGTGCCAGTTTCGGGACAGACCCCACCCGGGGCTACACCTTC
CASFGTDPTRGYTF
>few|TRBJ2-1|.|TRBV7-9
TGTGCCAGCAGCTTAGTCTGGAGCGTCTACAATGAGCAGTTCTTC
CASSLVWSVYNEQFF
>few|TRBJ2-1|TRBD2|TRBV5-6
TGTGCCAGCACCCGAAGCGGAGGACTAGAGGAGTGGAGCTCCTACAATGAGCAGTTCTTC
CASTRSGGLEEWSSYNEQFF
>.|TRBJ1-1|.|TRBV6-2/TRBV6-3
TGTGCCAGCAGTTACCGGGAGACCACTGAAGCTTTCTTT
CASSYRETTEAFF
>.|TRBJ2-1|TRBD1|TRBV7-9
TGTGCCAGCAGCGGTGGACAGGGGCAATACAATGAGCAGTTCTTC
CASSGGQGQYNEQFF
>.|TRBJ2-3|.|TRBV7-2
TGTGCCAGCAGCTTAGCCGGGGGGCAGGGAGATACGCAGTATTTT
CASSLAGGQGDTQYF
>few|TRBJ2-1|TRBD2|TRBV27
TGTGCCAGCAGTTTTTCGGGGGGGGGATTCAATGAGCAGTTCTTC
CASSFSGGGFNEQFF
>.|TRBJ2-2|TRBD2|TRBV25-1
TGTGCCAGCAGTGGTTCCTTAGCGGGGGGGCTGACCGGGGAGCTGTTTTTT
CASSGSLAGGLTGELFF
>.|TRBJ1-1|.|TRBV11-2
TGTGCCAGCAGCTTACGACGTAGCGGGGGTTCGAAGAACACTGAAGCTTTCTTT
CASSLRRSGGSKNTEAFF
>few|TRBJ1-1|.|TRBV7-8
TGTGCCAGCATCACTACGGAGGGCACTGAAGCTTTCTTT
CASITTEGTEAFF
>.|TRBJ2-3|.|TRBV11-2
TGTGCCAGCAGCCCTAGTTTCGAAGGGGGGAGGACAGATACGCAGTATTTT
CASSPSFEGGRTDTQYF